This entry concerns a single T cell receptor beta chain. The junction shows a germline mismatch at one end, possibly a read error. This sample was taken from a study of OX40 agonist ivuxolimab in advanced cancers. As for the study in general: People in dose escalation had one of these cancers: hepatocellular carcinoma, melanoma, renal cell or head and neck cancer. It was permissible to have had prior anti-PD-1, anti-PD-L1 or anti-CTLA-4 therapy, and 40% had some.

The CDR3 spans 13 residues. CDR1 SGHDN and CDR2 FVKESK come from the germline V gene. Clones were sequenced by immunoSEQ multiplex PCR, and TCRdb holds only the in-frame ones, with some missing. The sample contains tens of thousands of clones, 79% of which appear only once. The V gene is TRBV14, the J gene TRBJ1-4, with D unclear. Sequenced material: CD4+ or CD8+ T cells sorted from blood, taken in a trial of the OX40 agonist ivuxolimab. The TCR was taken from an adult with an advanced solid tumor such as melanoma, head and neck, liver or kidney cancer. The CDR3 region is CASTQTSNEKLFF. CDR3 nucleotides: TGTGCCAGCACCCAAACCTCTAATGAAAAACTGTTTTTT.